This T cell receptor beta chain stems from a study of blood T cell repertoires in COVID-19. Per germline, CDR1 SNHLY and CDR2 FYNNEI. This CDR3 contains 13 residues. Trimming took 4 bases from V and 7 from J, leaving 11 bases between them. Libraries were prepared by immunoSEQ multiplex PCR; TCRdb keeps only in-frame clonotypes and omits some of them. Found here are over 250,000 clones, more than 85% of them singletons; the top ten hold about 2.2%. Sequencing was carried out using peripheral blood. The chain carries TRBV2 and TRBJ1-5, with D possibly matching TRBD1 (6 bases). The source is a woman in her twenties or thirties with COVID-19, enrolled during active disease. Here the CDR3 DNA reads TGTGCCAGCAGTGTTAAGGGGGAACAGCCCCAGCATTTT. This sequence encodes CASSVKGEQPQHF.